This entry describes one T cell receptor beta chain. Its antigen is undetermined. The sample comes from a study of beta chain features in type 1 diabetes. Overall study: The examined sorted cells totaled 107,917,701 across samples.

Expressed TCRB transcripts got sequenced, as all isolated RNA was reverse transcribed. The method was immunoSEQ multiplex PCR; TCRdb's version includes in-frame clones alone and lacks a portion of them. The data contain about 220,000 clones, roughly 10% of them singletons. Study results and limitations: Significant though moderate, a shortening of TCRB CDR3s appeared in all four CD4+ subsets of Type 1 diabetes patients.

This CDR3 has 12 amino acids. Germline-derived CDR1 and CDR2 are GTSNPN and SVGIG (reference sequence). The V and J ends lost 1 base and 8 bases respectively, with 12 bases between them. The sequenced material came from central memory CD4+ T cells from blood. The V and J genes are TRBV30 and TRBJ2-7; D may be TRBD2 (6 bases). The receptor was derived from a man aged 18 to 29 in good health. The CDR3 region has the DNA TGTGCCTGGAGTGGGCTAGCGTTCAAGCAGTACTTC. The encoded protein is CAWSGLAFKQYF.